This T cell receptor beta chain came from a study of spatial heterogeneity in lung cancer. Time point indicated: sample taken at primary tumor resection. No cells were sorted before sequencing. The whole RNA sequenced was extracted from tumor, nontumor lung or frozen PBMC. This clonotype was seen repeatedly, ten times or more. Because the library targeted alpha chains, this beta chain is an off-target read whose size means little. TCRdb re-called the 5' RACE reads through MiXCR, storing one row per CDR3 protein. Of around 10,000 distinct CDR3 sequences listed, about 3.5% are singletons. The CDR3 consists of 16 residues. Trimming shortened V by 1 base and J by 4 bases, and 16 bases separated the two germline ends. Germline CDR1 is SGHVS and CDR2 is FQNEAQ.

V is TRBV7-8 and J is TRBJ2-5; D might be TRBD1 (5 bases). Sequences were derived from PBMCs, sampled at surgery. The origin of this receptor is a female donor with early-stage non-small cell lung cancer. CDR3 amino acids: CASSLGQTVSRETQYF. The CDR3 bases are TGTGCCAGCAGCTTAGGGCAGACAGTTTCCCGAGAGACCCAGTACTTC.